A single sample gave rise to the 19 T cell receptor beta chains below, sequenced in a study of CD8 T cells in ankylosing spondylitis. TCRdb passed the 5' RACE reads through MiXCR, listing each CDR3 protein once. The data hold about 360,000 distinct CDR3 sequences, with roughly 14% observed a single time. The sequenced material came from blood, either unsorted or a sorted T cell fraction (not recorded which). The receptors originated from a male donor with ankylosing spondylitis or in good health (not recorded which).

The chain recombines TRBV15 with TRBJ2-1, with 8 bases aligning to TRBD2. The CDR3 runs 15 residues. V was clipped by 1 base and J by 6 bases; unmatched bases: 5. Germline V gene lookup returns CDR1 LNHNV and CDR2 YYDKDF (reference sequence). CDR3: CATSRARGASNEQFF. CDR3 coding DNA: TGTGCCACCAGCAGAGCGCGGGGGGCTTCCAATGAGCAGTTCTTC.

To note about this clonotype: No conserved phenylalanine or tryptophan is present at the end of the CDR3, so a read error is the likely explanation. This chain joins TRBV5-1 and TRBJ2-7; D unclear. Between the trimmed V and J ends, which lost 1 base and 5 bases, there was a span of 10 bases. CDR1 is SGHRS and CDR2 is YFSETQ in the germline V gene. The length of the CDR3 is 13 residues. The CDR3 bases are TGCGCCAGCAGCTTGACTTCCGGGCACGAGCAGTACCTC. Translating it yields CASSLTSGHEQYL.

The chain recombines TRBV5-1 with TRBJ2-3, with TRBD2 as a possible D gene (6 bases). Trimming pared 2 bases from V and 0 bases from J, leaving 10 bases between. The CDR3 loop spans 15 amino acids. Germline assignment: CDR1 SGHRS and CDR2 YFSETQ. CDR3 loop: CASSFGRSSTDTQYF. The CDR3 bases are TGCGCCAGCAGCTTTGGGAGGTCTAGCACAGATACGCAGTATTTT.

The gene calls are TRBV20-1 and TRBJ2-1; unclear D gene. The CDR3 loop spans 12 amino acids. CDR1 is DFQATT, CDR2 SNEGSKA, per germline (reference sequence). V shed 4 bases and J shed 6 bases, with 10 bases lying between them. This CDR3 is CSAMDGPNEQFF. CDR3 DNA: TGCAGTGCTATGGACGGGCCCAATGAGCAGTTCTTC.

This clonotype was observed at least ten times. Written as DNA, the CDR3 is TGTGCCAGCAGTGCCTCTACTAGCGGGGCGGGAGATACGCAGTATTTT. Translating gives CASSASTSGAGDTQYF. The chain uses TRBV12-3 or TRBV12-4 and TRBJ2-3; 10 nucleotides agree with TRBD2. Losses at the gene ends were 5 bases for V and 5 bases for J; bases not matched to a gene: 10. This CDR3 is built from 16 residues.

The chain carries TRBV5-1 and TRBJ2-5; D might be TRBD2 (6 bases). The CDR3 covers 14 residues. Per germline, CDR1 SGHRS and CDR2 YFSETQ. V dropped 4 bases and J dropped 2 bases, with 12 bases sitting between them. The CDR3 bases are TGCGCCAGCAGCCCGGGGGTGGGTCAAGAGACCCAGTACTTC. Its protein product is CASSPGVGQETQYF. The full variable domain, in which reference TRBV5-1 and TRBJ2-5 provide the parts outside the CDR3, is KAGVTQTPRYLIKTRGQQVTLSCSPISGHRSVSWYQQTPGQGLQFLFEYFSETQRNKGNFPGRFSGRQFSNSRSEMNVSTLELGDSALYLCASSPGVGQETQYFGPGTRLLVL.

This clonotype turned up a few times. This chain connects TRBV14 to TRBJ2-5; D is perhaps TRBD2 (6 bases). CDR1 is SGHDN, CDR2 FVKESK, per germline. V was clipped by 4 bases and J by 4 bases, with 19 bases between them. The length of the CDR3 is 16 residues. CDR3 in DNA: TGTGCCAGCAGCCCCCTCTTACTAGCTGGGAGAGAGACCCAGTACTTC. It yields the protein CASSPLLLAGRETQYF.

This clonotype was recorded at least ten times. This chain links TRBV7-9 with TRBJ2-1, with 11 bases identical to TRBD2. This CDR3 comprises 16 residues. The J segment lost 7 bases and the V segment lost 3 bases, leaving 8 bases of the junction unmatched. Germline CDR1 and CDR2: SEHNR and FQNEAQ (reference sequence). CDR3: CASSFDSGRVQNEQFF. The CDR3 DNA is TGTGCCAGCAGCTTTGATAGCGGGAGGGTTCAAAATGAGCAGTTCTTC.

The chain has TRBV29-1 and TRBJ2-3; possibly TRBD2 for D (6 bases). Deletions cut 3 bases from V and 11 bases from J, with 18 bases between. The V gene's germline CDR1 is SQVTM and CDR2 ANQGSEA. This CDR3 has 13 residues. The CDR3 reads CSVEGGVAVGQYF. The CDR3 nucleotides read TGCAGCGTTGAGGGCGGGGTGGCTGTCGGGCAGTATTTT.

The gene calls are TRBV29-1 and TRBJ2-7; perhaps TRBD2 as D (6 bases). V was shortened by 4 bases and J by 0 bases, with 13 bases between the two germline ends. The CDR3 covers 14 residues. The germline V gene has CDR1 SQVTM and CDR2 ANQGSEA. CDR3 sequence: CSVVAGLASYEQYF. The DNA for the CDR3 is TGCAGCGTTGTGGCGGGGTTGGCCTCCTACGAGCAGTACTTC.

This chain uses TRBV5-1 with TRBJ2-3; the match to TRBD1 covers 9 bases. The CDR3 consists of 16 residues. V was pared by 4 bases and J by 4 bases, with 10 bases of the junction left unmatched. Germline lookup yields CDR1 SGHRS and CDR2 YFSETQ. Here the CDR3 reads CASSPGTGLLPDTQYF. The CDR3 DNA follows: TGCGCCAGCAGCCCCGGGACAGGGCTGTTGCCAGATACGCAGTATTTT.

This clonotype came up a few times. The chain has TRBV12-3 or TRBV12-4 and TRBJ2-1; 7 positions match TRBD2. J lost 8 bases, V lost 5 bases, and 12 bases had no gene match. The CDR3 sequence is 15 residues long. Here the CDR3 DNA reads TGTGCCAGCAGTCGCCAAGCGGGGCGAGGCGATGAGCAGTTCTTC. The encoded protein is CASSRQAGRGDEQFF.

Only a few counts were recorded for this clonotype. Relative to the germline gene, one junction end is altered; a read error may explain this. The chain links TRBV5-1 to TRBJ2-4; 9 bases are shared with TRBD1. The V gene's germline CDR1 is SGHRS and CDR2 YFSETQ. The CDR3 runs to 13 residues. CDR3 DNA sequence: TGCGCCAGCAGCTTGGAACAGGGGGCGAGAGGGCACTTC. Translated, it gives CASSLEQGARGHF. Full variable domain (outside the CDR3, taken from reference TRBV5-1 and TRBJ2-4): KAGVTQTPRYLIKTRGQQVTLSCSPISGHRSVSWYQQTPGQGLQFLFEYFSETQRNKGNFPGRFSGRQFSNSRSEMNVSTLELGDSALYLCASSLEQGARGHFGAGTRLSVL.

The V call is TRBV9, the J call TRBJ2-3; no clear D. V dropped 0 bases and J dropped 4 bases, with 9 bases sitting between them. CDR1 is SGDLS, CDR2 YYNGEE, per germline. The CDR3 extends over 14 amino acids. The CDR3 bases are TGTGCCAGCAGCGTAGCATCCGGGCCAGATACGCAGTATTTT. It translates to CASSVASGPDTQYF.

CDR3 sequence (DNA): TGTGCCATCAGTGCTGGGAGGGACTCACCCCTCCACTTT. Translated, it gives CAISAGRDSPLHF. The chain recombines TRBV10-3 with TRBJ1-6, with a tentative D call TRBD1 (5 bases). The CDR3 spans 13 residues. Germline V gives CDR1 ENHRY, CDR2 SYGVKD. V lost 4 bases to trimming and J lost 10 bases, with 11 bases between them.

J is TRBJ1-3 and V is TRBV20-1, with 7 bases aligning to TRBD1. CDR3 size: 16 residues. In germline, CDR1 is DFQATT, CDR2 SNEGSKA (reference sequence). V shed 0 bases and J 0 bases; nucleotides not matched to a gene: 5. The CDR3 coding sequence is TGCAGTGCTAGAGAAGACAGGGAGCACTCTGGAAACACCATATATTTT. It specifies CSAREDREHSGNTIYF.

This sequence joins TRBV4-2 and TRBJ2-5; a possible D gene is TRBD1 (5 bases). CDR1 is LGHNA and CDR2 is YNFKEQ in the germline V gene. The CDR3 is made up of 15 amino acids. Trimming removed 4 bases from V and 0 bases from J, with 12 bases in between. The CDR3 sequence: CASSPSDRNQETQYF. The CDR3 DNA follows: TGTGCCAGCAGCCCTTCAGACAGAAACCAAGAGACCCAGTACTTC.

This clonotype was counted at least ten times. The chain recombines TRBV20-1 with TRBJ1-1; D is undetermined. Trimming cost V 6 bases and J 3 bases, with 8 bases left between them. Looked up from germline, CDR1 is DFQATT and CDR2 is SNEGSKA (reference sequence). This CDR3 contains 11 residues. In nucleotides, the CDR3 is TGCAGTGCCGTCAGTTACACTGAAGCTTTCTTT. Translating it yields CSAVSYTEAFF.

Only a few counts were recorded for this clonotype. The rearrangement uses TRBV20-1 and TRBJ2-7, with D possibly TRBD1 on 6 matching bases. Germline CDR1 and CDR2: DFQATT and SNEGSKA (reference sequence). This CDR3 has 13 amino acids. Trimming stripped 0 bases from V and 3 bases from J, with 9 bases between. For the CDR3, the DNA is TGCAGTGCTAGAGATCAGGGGTACTACGAGCAGTACTTC. This gives the protein CSARDQGYYEQYF.